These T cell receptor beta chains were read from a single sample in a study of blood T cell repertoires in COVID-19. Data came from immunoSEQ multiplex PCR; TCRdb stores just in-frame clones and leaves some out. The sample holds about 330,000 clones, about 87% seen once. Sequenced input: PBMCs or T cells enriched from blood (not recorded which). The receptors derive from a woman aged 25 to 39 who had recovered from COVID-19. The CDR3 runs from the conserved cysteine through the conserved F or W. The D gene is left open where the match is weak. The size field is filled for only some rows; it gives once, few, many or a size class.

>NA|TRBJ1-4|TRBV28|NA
TGTGCCAGCAGTTTACCCCGCGGGATAGGAGGTGAAAAACTGTTTTTT
CASSLPRGIGGEKLFF
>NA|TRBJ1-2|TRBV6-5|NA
TGTGCCAGCAAAGGCAGGGAAGGCTATGGCTACACCTTC
CASKGREGYGYTF
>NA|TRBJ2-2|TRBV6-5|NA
TGTGCCAGCAGTTACTCTTCGGTAGCCGGGGAGCTGTTTTTT
CASSYSSVAGELFF
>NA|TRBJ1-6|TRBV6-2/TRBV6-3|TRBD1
TGTGCCAGCAGTTACCGAGGACAGGGCGTTTCCTATAATTCACCCCTCCACTTT
CASSYRGQGVSYNSPLHF
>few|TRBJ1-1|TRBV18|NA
TGTGCCAGCTCACCGCGAAAGGGAGGAGGGACTGAAGCTTTCTTT
CASSPRKGGGTEAFF
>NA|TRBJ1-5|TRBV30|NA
TGTGCCTCGTCCAGGGGAAGCAATCAGCCCCAGCATTTT
CASSRGSNQPQHF
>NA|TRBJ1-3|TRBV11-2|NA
TGTGCCAGCAGCTCAGGGGAGAACCTATATTTT
CASSSGENLYF
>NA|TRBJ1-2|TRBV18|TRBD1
TGTGCCAGCTCACCGACCGGGACAGGGATTGGCTATGGCTACACCTTC
CASSPTGTGIGYGYTF
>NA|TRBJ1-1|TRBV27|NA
TGTGCCAGCAGTCCACTCAACAGACTACTAGAAGAAACGGCTTCGGGCTCCACTGAAGCTTTCTTT
CASSPLNRLLEETASGSTEAFF
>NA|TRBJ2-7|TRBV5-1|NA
TGCGCCAGCAGCTTGCGACAGGACAGCGAGCAGTACTTC
CASSLRQDSEQYF
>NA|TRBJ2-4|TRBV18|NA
TGTGCCAGCTCACCATCACGCGGCAAAAACATTCAGTACTTC
CASSPSRGKNIQYF
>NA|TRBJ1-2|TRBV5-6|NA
TGTGCCAGCACAAGACAGGTGGGAGGCTACACCTTC
CASTRQVGGYTF
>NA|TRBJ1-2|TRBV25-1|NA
TGTGCCAGCAGCTCCTTATGGGACACGGCAGACTATGGCTACACCTTC
CASSSLWDTADYGYTF
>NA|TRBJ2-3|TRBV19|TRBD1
TGTGCCAGTAGTGCCCGGGACAGGGGAGGGGGCACAGATACGCAGTATTTT
CASSARDRGGGTDTQYF
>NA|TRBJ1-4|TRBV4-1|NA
TGCGCCAGCAGCCAAGATATGACAGGTCGACTGTTTTTT
CASSQDMTGRLFF
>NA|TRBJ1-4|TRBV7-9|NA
TGTGCCAGCAGCTTAGCCCGGGGGACGGTCGATGAAAAACTGTTTTTT
CASSLARGTVDEKLFF
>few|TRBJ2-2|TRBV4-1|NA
TGCGCCAGCAGCCAAGATCTTAGCTTTGCCGGGGAGCTGTTTTTT
CASSQDLSFAGELFF
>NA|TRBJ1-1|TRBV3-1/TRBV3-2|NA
TGTGCCAGCAGCCAACTTTGGGGAGGGGAAACTGAAGCTTTCTTT
CASSQLWGGETEAFF
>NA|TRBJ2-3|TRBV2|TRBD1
TGTGCCAGCATCGAGGGACAGACCACAGATACGCAGTATTTT
CASIEGQTTDTQYF
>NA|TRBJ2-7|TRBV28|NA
TGTGCCAGCAGGGACGACGGGACAGAGCAGTACTTC
CASRDDGTEQYF
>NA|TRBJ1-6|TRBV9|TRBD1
TGTGCCAGCAGTGGGGGACAGGGAGAATCACCCCTCCACTTT
CASSGGQGESPLHF
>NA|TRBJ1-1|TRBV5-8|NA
TGTGCCAGCAGCTGGACAGCCGAAGCTTTCTTT
CASSWTAEAFF
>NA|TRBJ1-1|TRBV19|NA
TGTGCCACTAGAGGAGGGACTGAAGCTTTCTTT
CATRGGTEAFF
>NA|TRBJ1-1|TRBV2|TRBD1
TGTGCCAGCGAGGGACAGCTGAACACTGAAGCTTTCTTT
CASEGQLNTEAFF
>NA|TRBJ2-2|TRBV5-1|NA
TGCGCCAGCAGCACGCAGGGGAGGAACACCGGGGAGCTGTTTTTT
CASSTQGRNTGELFF
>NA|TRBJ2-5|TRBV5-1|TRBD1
TGCGCCAGCAGCTCGTGGACAGGGGTTGAGACCCAGTACTTC
CASSSWTGVETQYF
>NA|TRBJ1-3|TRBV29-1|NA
TGCAGCGTTGAATTCCAGGGCAGAAACACCATATATTTT
CSVEFQGRNTIYF
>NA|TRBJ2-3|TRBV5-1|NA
TGCGCCAGCAGCTTGGAAGAAACTAGCACAGATACGCAGTATTTT
CASSLEETSTDTQYF
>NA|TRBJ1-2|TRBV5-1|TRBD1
TGCGCCAGCAGCTTCCTCCGAATTGACAGGGGGCCCGTCTCCTATGGCTACACCTTC
CASSFLRIDRGPVSYGYTF
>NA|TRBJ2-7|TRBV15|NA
TGTGCCACCAGCCAGGGGAAGGCCTACGAGCAGTACTTC
CATSQGKAYEQYF
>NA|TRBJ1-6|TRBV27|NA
TGTGCCAGCAGTGAGCGGGGGAAAATCTCACCCCTCCACTTT
CASSERGKISPLHF
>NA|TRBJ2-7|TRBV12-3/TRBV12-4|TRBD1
TGTGCCAGCAGCCGGGACAGTCTCTACGAGCAGTACTTC
CASSRDSLYEQYF
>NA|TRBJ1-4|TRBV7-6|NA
TGTGCCAGCAGCTCGACAGCTAATGAAAAACTGTTTTTT
CASSSTANEKLFF
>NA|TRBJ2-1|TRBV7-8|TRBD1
TGTGCCAGCAGACAACAGGGGGCCCTCTTGAATGAGCAGTTCTTC
CASRQQGALLNEQFF
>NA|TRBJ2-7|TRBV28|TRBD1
TGTGCCAGCAGTTTTGGGACAGGCATGAGTTTTTCCTACGAGCAGTACTTC
CASSFGTGMSFSYEQYF
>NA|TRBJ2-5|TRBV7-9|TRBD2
TGTGCCAGCAGCCCTAGCGGGGGCTCTACCGGGACCCAGTACTTC
CASSPSGGSTGTQYF
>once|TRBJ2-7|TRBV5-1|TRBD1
TGCGCCAGCGGACCCGGGACAGGGGTCCACGAGCAGTACTTC
CASGPGTGVHEQYF